Listed here are 27 T cell receptor beta chains from one sample, sequenced in a study of blood T cell repertoires in COVID-19. Profiled with immunoSEQ multiplex PCR; TCRdb holds only in-frame clones, not every one. The repertoire holds over 130,000 clones, with about 87% as singletons. Sequences were obtained from peripheral blood. These TCRs come from a human donor with COVID-19, enrolled during active disease. The donor label of this sample is uncertain.

This rearrangement joins TRBV19 to TRBJ2-7; no clear D. Germline CDR1 LNHDA, CDR2 SQIVND (reference sequence). The CDR3 is 11 residues long. The ends were cut back, 4 bases at V and 2 bases at J, with 3 bases in the middle. CDR3 amino acids: CASSTAYEQYF. CDR3 DNA: TGTGCCAGTAGTACCGCCTACGAGCAGTACTTC.

This clone was seen many times. The rearrangement uses TRBV29-1 and TRBJ2-7, with 8 bases identical to TRBD2. This CDR3 has 12 amino acids. Germline lookup yields CDR1 SQVTM and CDR2 ANQGSEA. Germline trimming cut 7 bases from V and 6 bases from J; bases unmatched to any gene: 8. DNA for the CDR3: TGCAGCGCCCCCGGGACTAGAGGCGAGCAGTACTTC. This sequence encodes CSAPGTRGEQYF.

The gene calls are TRBV6-5 and TRBJ2-2; D may be TRBD1 (6 bases). CDR1 is MNHEY and CDR2 is SVGAGI in the germline V gene. This CDR3 has 13 amino acids. V was clipped by 4 bases and J by 7 bases, with 10 bases between them. The CDR3 loop is CASSWTESGELFF. The CDR3 DNA reads as TGTGCCAGCAGTTGGACAGAGAGCGGGGAGCTGTTTTTT.

The chain recombines TRBV29-1 with TRBJ2-2; 11 bases agree with TRBD1. V lost 6 bases and J lost 4; bases outside the gene matches: 4. From germline, CDR1 is SQVTM and CDR2 ANQGSEA. The CDR3 covers 14 residues. Written as DNA, the CDR3 is TGCAGCGTCACGGGACAGGGGGTCACCGGGGAGCTGTTTTTT. Translated, it gives CSVTGQGVTGELFF.

The V call is TRBV29-1, the J call TRBJ2-7; the D gene is possibly TRBD1 (6 bases). This CDR3 comprises 11 residues. Trimming pared 5 bases from V and 5 bases from J, leaving 10 bases between. Germline V gives CDR1 SQVTM, CDR2 ANQGSEA. The chain's CDR3 is CSVYRANEQYF. CDR3 DNA: TGCAGCGTTTACAGGGCGAACGAGCAGTACTTC.

This rearrangement joins TRBV11-3 to TRBJ2-2; 9 bases map to TRBD1. V lost 6 bases, J lost 5 bases, and 10 bases stayed unmatched. This CDR3 has 16 amino acids. CDR1 and CDR2 (germline): SGHNT, YENEEA. The CDR3 DNA sequence: TGTGCCAGCAGTCCTATCGGGACAGGGAGTACCGGGGAGCTGTTTTTT. Its translation: CASSPIGTGSTGELFF.

V usage is TRBV7-2 and J usage is TRBJ2-7, with D possibly being TRBD2 (5 bases). The CDR3 spans 14 residues. V dropped 3 bases and J dropped 2 bases, with 11 bases sitting between them. The germline CDR1 and CDR2 sequences are SGHTA and FQGNSA. CDR3 sequence reads: CASSFYRGTYEQYF. The DNA of the CDR3 is TGTGCCAGCAGCTTTTATCGGGGTACCTACGAGCAGTACTTC.

This clone was found once. The chain is built from TRBV2 and TRBJ1-2; D is unresolved. Trimming removed 4 bases at V and 8 bases at J, with 14 bases between. This CDR3 contains 13 residues. Germline V gene data show CDR1 as SNHLY and CDR2 as FYNNEI. In nucleotides, the CDR3 is TGTGCCAGCAGTGCCTCCAGTCCCCCCGGCTACACCTTC. This gives the protein CASSASSPPGYTF.

This rearrangement joins TRBV10-3 to TRBJ2-7; D is perhaps TRBD2 (6 bases). The CDR3 sequence is 15 residues long. From germline, CDR1 is ENHRY and CDR2 SYGVKD. V was trimmed by 0 bases and J by 0 bases, leaving 9 bases between them. CDR3 in amino acids: CAISESGDFSYEQYF. CDR3 DNA: TGTGCCATCAGTGAGTCGGGGGACTTCTCCTACGAGCAGTACTTC.

The V gene is TRBV6-1, the J gene TRBJ1-2; tentative D call: TRBD1 (6 bases). Germline V gene data show CDR1 as MNHNS and CDR2 as SASEGT. The CDR3 loop spans 15 amino acids. The V end lost 2 bases, the J end lost 4 bases, and 14 bases lay between the germline ends. The CDR3 sequence: CASSESTGSGYGYTF. CDR3 DNA: TGTGCCAGCAGTGAAAGTACAGGGAGCGGCTATGGCTACACCTTC.

The V call is TRBV19, the J call TRBJ2-2; 8 positions agree with TRBD2. CDR3 length equals 15 residues. V gave up 7 bases and J gave up 4 bases; unmatched junction bases: 8. The germline V gene has CDR1 LNHDA and CDR2 SQIVND (reference sequence). The DNA for the CDR3 is TGTGCCAGTAAGGGAGAACTAGCGGTCACCGGGGAGCTGTTTTTT. Its translation is CASKGELAVTGELFF.

This clone was observed once. The chain carries TRBV5-1 and TRBJ2-5, with unresolved D. V shed 0 bases and J shed 1 base, with 13 bases lying between them. Germline values: CDR1 SGHRS, CDR2 YFSETQ. This CDR3 is built from 16 residues. CDR3 residues: CASSLDPSRSQETQYF. CDR3 nucleotide sequence: TGCGCCAGCAGCTTGGATCCCTCCAGATCCCAAGAGACCCAGTACTTC. Based on the CDR3 plus reference TRBV5-1 and TRBJ2-5, the full variable domain is KAGVTQTPRYLIKTRGQQVTLSCSPISGHRSVSWYQQTPGQGLQFLFEYFSETQRNKGNFPGRFSGRQFSNSRSEMNVSTLELGDSALYLCASSLDPSRSQETQYFGPGTRLLVL.

The CDR3 coding sequence is TGTGCCAGCAGTGTCCAGGGGGGCAATTCACCCCTCCACTTT. It translates to CASSVQGGNSPLHF. The chain recombines TRBV2 with TRBJ1-6; 7 bases match TRBD1. The junction had 4 bases not matched to a gene; V was cut back by 4 bases and J by 7 bases. The CDR3 is made up of 14 amino acids. In germline, CDR1 is SNHLY, CDR2 FYNNEI.

This clone was detected only a few times. This chain uses TRBV10-3 with TRBJ1-2; TRBD1 might be the D (6 bases). Trimming took off 7 bases at V and 6 bases at J, with 12 bases between the two ends. Germline CDR1 and CDR2: ENHRY and SYGVKD. The CDR3 has 12 amino acids. In nucleotides, the CDR3 is TGTGCCATCACCGGGGGGCGGGATGGCTACACCTTC. Translated: CAITGGRDGYTF.

The chain joins TRBV5-1 to TRBJ2-7; 10 bases are a match to TRBD1. Germline CDR1 is SGHRS and CDR2 is YFSETQ. With V trimmed by 5 bases and J by 7 bases, 15 bases remained unmatched. This CDR3 is built from 16 residues. DNA of the CDR3: TGCGCCAGCAGGCTAATCCCCGGGACAGGGGCGGAGGAGCAGTACTTC. Its protein product is CASRLIPGTGAEEQYF.

Here the CDR3 DNA reads TGTGCCATCAGTGATCGAGGCAGCACAGATACGCAGTATTTT. Its translation is CAISDRGSTDTQYF. V gene TRBV10-3 combines with J gene TRBJ2-3, with D uncertain. V was cut by 3 bases and J by 0 bases, with 7 bases left in between. Germline values: CDR1 ENHRY, CDR2 SYGVKD. The CDR3 contains 14 residues.

This clone has a single count. The rearrangement links TRBV11-2 to TRBJ2-1, with 10 bases that match TRBD2. Germline CDR1 is SGHAT and CDR2 is FQNNGV. Losses at the gene ends were 0 bases for V and 7 bases for J; bases not matched to a gene: 3. This CDR3 spans 15 amino acids. The CDR3 nucleotides are TGTGCCAGCAGCTTAGATCCTAGCGGGAGAAATGAGCAGTTCTTC. This sequence encodes CASSLDPSGRNEQFF.

In DNA form, the CDR3 reads TGTGCCAGCAGCTTAGACAACAGGGCCGATACGCAGTATTTT. Protein product: CASSLDNRADTQYF. The chain couples TRBV11-2 to TRBJ2-3, with D perhaps matching TRBD1 (6 bases). Germline V CDR1 and CDR2: SGHAT, FQNNGV. There are 14 residues in the CDR3. V was cut by 0 bases and J by 6 bases, with 10 bases left in between.

The V gene is TRBV6-4, the J gene TRBJ1-1, with 8 bases fitting TRBD1. The CDR3 runs 14 residues. V shed 3 bases and J 5 bases; nucleotides not matched to a gene: 5. The germline V gene encodes CDR1 MRHNA and CDR2 SNTAGT. CDR3: CASSERQGRTEAFF. The CDR3 DNA sequence: TGTGCCAGCAGTGAGAGACAGGGGCGAACTGAAGCTTTCTTT.

The rearrangement uses TRBV24-1 and TRBJ2-1, with 8 bases that match TRBD2. J was trimmed by 0 bases and V by 1 base; bases with no gene match: 19. The CDR3 contains 22 residues. Germline V gene sequence: CDR1 KGHDR, CDR2 SFDVKD. CDR3: CATSDLPRLALEEGSSYNEQFF. DNA of the CDR3: TGTGCCACCAGTGATTTACCCCGACTAGCGCTCGAAGAGGGAAGCTCCTACAATGAGCAGTTCTTC.

V is TRBV25-1 and J is TRBJ2-5, with a weak D call TRBD2 (5 bases). Between the trimmed V and J ends, which lost 7 bases and 7 bases, there was a span of 13 bases. Germline loops: CDR1 MGHDK, CDR2 SYGVNS. This CDR3 is 12 amino acids long. The CDR3 reads CASTEVFGTQYF. Written as DNA, the CDR3 is TGTGCCAGCACGGAGGTGTTTGGGACCCAGTACTTC.

The genes are TRBV19 and TRBJ2-7, with D possibly being TRBD1 (6 bases). The germline V gene has CDR1 LNHDA and CDR2 SQIVND (reference sequence). The CDR3 loop spans 15 amino acids. V lost 3 bases and J 5 bases, leaving 17 bases between the germline ends. The DNA of the CDR3 is TGTGCCAGTAGTATGAGGGCAGGGGAAGGAGACGAGCAGTACTTC. Amino acids: CASSMRAGEGDEQYF.

This chain connects TRBV7-3 to TRBJ2-1, with 9 bases matching TRBD2. Trimming cost V 2 bases and J 10 bases; bases outside gene matches: 18. Germline CDR1 and CDR2: SGHTA and FQGTGA. The CDR3 has 18 residues. CDR3: CASSLQGGGASGALEQFF. The DNA for the CDR3 is TGTGCCAGCAGCTTACAGGGTGGCGGGGCTAGCGGGGCTTTAGAGCAGTTCTTC.

The chain recombines TRBV19 with TRBJ2-3; D is perhaps TRBD1 (5 bases). The V gene's germline CDR1 is LNHDA and CDR2 SQIVND (reference sequence). The length of the CDR3 is 13 residues. V shed 1 base and J shed 6 bases, with 8 bases lying between them. This chain's CDR3 is CASSIAGSDTQYF. The DNA for the CDR3 is TGTGCCAGTAGTATAGCAGGGTCCGATACGCAGTATTTT.

This clone has just one count. The chain couples TRBV2 to TRBJ1-2, with D unresolved. Germline V CDR1 and CDR2: SNHLY, FYNNEI. Trimming took off 7 bases at V and 4 bases at J, with 13 bases between the two ends. This CDR3 comprises 13 residues. The CDR3 region is CASKTGSAYGYTF. The CDR3 coding sequence is TGTGCCAGCAAGACTGGTTCCGCCTATGGCTACACCTTC.

This rearrangement joins TRBV30 to TRBJ1-2; 7 bases are a match to TRBD1. The CDR3 covers 12 residues. The V gene end was trimmed by 5 bases and the J gene end by 1 base; junction bases not matched to a gene: 1. The germline V gene has CDR1 GTSNPN and CDR2 SVGIG (reference sequence). The CDR3 sequence: CAWGTDNYGYTF. The CDR3 DNA reads as TGTGCCTGGGGGACAGATAACTATGGCTACACCTTC.

This chain joins TRBV3-1 (or the pseudogene TRBV3-2) and TRBJ2-5; 14 positions agree with TRBD2. Trimming took 10 bases from V and 3 from J; bases not matched to a gene: 10. The CDR3 is 16 amino acids. The germline V gene has CDR1 LGHDT and CDR2 YNNKEL (reference sequence). Here the CDR3 reads CATETSGGAYKETQYF. CDR3 bases: TGTGCCACCGAGACTAGCGGGGGGGCCTATAAAGAGACCCAGTACTTC.